The 3 T cell receptor beta chains listed next were all sequenced from one sample in a study of cytomegalovirus exposure and HLA in healthy donors. The PCR used 60 Vbeta and 13 Jbeta primers. The table came from immunoSEQ multiplex PCR; TCRdb's copy has only in-frame clones and leaves some out. The sample includes 130,000 or so clones, approximately 79% of them seen just once. What was sequenced was PBMCs. The receptors originated from a man aged 25 to 45 in good health and CMV-seronegative.

The gene calls are TRBV19 and TRBJ1-5; tentative D call: TRBD1 (5 bases). V lost 7 bases, J lost 7 bases, and 17 bases lay in between. Germline loops: CDR1 LNHDA, CDR2 SQIVND (reference sequence). CDR3 length equals 14 residues. The CDR3 is CASTFGGIGQPQHF. CDR3 nucleotide sequence: TGTGCCAGTACCTTCGGGGGGATCGGCCAGCCCCAGCATTTT.

This rearrangement joins TRBV7-2 to TRBJ1-2; TRBD1 agrees at 8 bases. J lost 7 bases, V lost 2 bases, and 6 bases had no gene match. The CDR3 consists of 14 residues. Germline-derived CDR1 and CDR2 are SGHTA and FQGNSA. The CDR3 loop reads CASSLSGTGIGYTF. The CDR3 DNA follows: TGTGCCAGCAGCTTATCAGGGACAGGTATTGGCTACACCTTC.

The DNA for the CDR3 is TGTGCCAGTAGTATAGGGGGATCGAGCAGGGAGGGTCAGGAGACCCAGTACTTC. Translating gives CASSIGGSSREGQETQYF. The chain links TRBV19 to TRBJ2-5; 7 positions agree with TRBD2. This CDR3 is built from 18 residues. CDR1 LNHDA and CDR2 SQIVND come from the germline V gene (reference sequence). The V and J ends lost 1 base and 5 bases, in that order; junction bases with no gene match: 16.